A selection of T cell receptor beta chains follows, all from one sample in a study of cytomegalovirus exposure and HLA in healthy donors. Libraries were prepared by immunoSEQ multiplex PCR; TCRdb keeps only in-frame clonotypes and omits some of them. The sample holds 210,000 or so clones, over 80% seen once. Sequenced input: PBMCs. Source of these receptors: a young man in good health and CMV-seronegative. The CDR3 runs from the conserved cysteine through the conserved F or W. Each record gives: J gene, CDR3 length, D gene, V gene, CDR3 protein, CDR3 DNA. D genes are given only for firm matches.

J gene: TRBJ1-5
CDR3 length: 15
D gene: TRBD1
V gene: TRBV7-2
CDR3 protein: CASSLGTGVHQPQHF
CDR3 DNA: TGTGCCAGCAGCTTAGGTACAGGGGTACATCAGCCCCAGCATTTT

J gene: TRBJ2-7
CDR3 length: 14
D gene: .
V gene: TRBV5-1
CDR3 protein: CASSLEGGAYEQYF
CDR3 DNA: TGCGCCAGCAGCTTGGAAGGGGGAGCCTACGAGCAGTACTTC

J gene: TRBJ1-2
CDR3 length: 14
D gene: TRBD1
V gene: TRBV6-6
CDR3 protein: CASSYSGQAGGYTF
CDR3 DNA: TGTGCCAGCAGTTACTCTGGACAGGCCGGGGGCTACACCTTC

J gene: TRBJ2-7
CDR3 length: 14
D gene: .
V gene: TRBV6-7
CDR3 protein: CASPRQDTAYEQYF
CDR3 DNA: TGTGCCAGCCCCCGACAGGACACCGCCTACGAGCAGTACTTC

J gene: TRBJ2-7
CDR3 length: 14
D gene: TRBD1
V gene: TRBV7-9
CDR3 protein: CASSHRDRVYEQYF
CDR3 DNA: TGTGCCAGCAGCCACCGGGACAGGGTGTACGAGCAGTACTTC

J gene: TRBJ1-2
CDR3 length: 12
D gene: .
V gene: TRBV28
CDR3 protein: CASYGENYGYTF
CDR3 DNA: TGTGCCAGCTACGGAGAGAACTATGGCTACACCTTC

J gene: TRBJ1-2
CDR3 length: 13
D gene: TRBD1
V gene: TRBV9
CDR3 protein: CASSVTGGSGYTF
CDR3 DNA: TGTGCCAGCAGCGTGACAGGGGGAAGTGGCTACACCTTC

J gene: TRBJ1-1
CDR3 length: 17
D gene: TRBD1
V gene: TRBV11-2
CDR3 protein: CASSLGTGLNLNTEAFF
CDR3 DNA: TGTGCCAGCAGCTTAGGGACAGGGCTCAACTTGAACACTGAAGCTTTCTTT

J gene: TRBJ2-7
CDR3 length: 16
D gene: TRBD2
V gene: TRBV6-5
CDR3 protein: CASSYLAGGLANEQYF
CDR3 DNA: TGTGCCAGCAGTTACCTAGCGGGAGGCCTCGCTAACGAGCAGTACTTC

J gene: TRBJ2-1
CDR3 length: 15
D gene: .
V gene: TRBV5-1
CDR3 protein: CASAIRPGESVEQFF
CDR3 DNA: TGCGCCAGCGCAATACGCCCGGGAGAGTCCGTTGAGCAGTTCTTC

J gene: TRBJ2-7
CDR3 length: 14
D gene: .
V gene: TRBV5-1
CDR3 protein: CASYLTGRDDEQYF
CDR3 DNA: TGCGCCAGTTACCTCACAGGGAGGGACGACGAGCAGTACTTC

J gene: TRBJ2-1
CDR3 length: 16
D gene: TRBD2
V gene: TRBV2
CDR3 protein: CASGRLAGGAYNEQFF
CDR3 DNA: TGTGCCAGCGGAAGACTAGCGGGAGGAGCCTACAATGAGCAGTTCTTC

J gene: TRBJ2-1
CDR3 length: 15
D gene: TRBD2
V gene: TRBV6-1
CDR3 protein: CASSELAGGVDEQFF
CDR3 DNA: TGTGCCAGCAGTGAATTGGCGGGAGGGGTCGATGAGCAGTTCTTC